The 13 T cell receptor beta chains below were found in one sample sequenced in a study of T cell responses to AZD1222 COVID-19 vaccine. Profiling relied on immunoSEQ multiplex PCR, and the TCRdb table lists in-frame clones only, not all of them. The data hold about 190,000 clones, with almost 95% observed a single time. The sequences come from peripheral blood, collected on day 0 of AZD1222 vaccination. These receptors originate from an adult in good health.

The chain is built from TRBV7-8 and TRBJ2-3, with 7 bases identical to TRBD1. Germline lookup yields CDR1 SGHVS and CDR2 FQNEAQ. This CDR3 contains 17 residues. V lost 5 bases, J lost 0 bases, and 11 bases stayed unmatched. The CDR3 loop is CASSLSPDRVSTDTQYF. CDR3 nucleotide sequence: TGTGCCAGCAGCCTGAGCCCTGACAGGGTTAGCACAGATACGCAGTATTTT.

The gene calls are TRBV6-2 or TRBV6-3 and TRBJ2-1; 7 bases agree with TRBD2. In germline, CDR1 is MNHEY, CDR2 SVGEGT. The CDR3 loop spans 15 amino acids. V gave up 3 bases and J gave up 14 bases; unmatched junction bases: 16. CDR3 coding DNA: TGTGCCAGCAGTTATTCTAGCGGAGGGTCCAAAAGGGAGTTCTTC. Its protein product is CASSYSSGGSKREFF.

The rearrangement joins TRBV5-1 to TRBJ1-3; D remains ambiguous. This CDR3 comprises 16 residues. CDR1 is SGHRS and CDR2 is YFSETQ in the germline V gene. V was trimmed by 0 bases and J by 0 bases, leaving 10 bases between them. This CDR3 is CASSLVARSSGNTIYF. The CDR3 nucleotides read TGCGCCAGCAGCTTGGTGGCCAGGAGCTCTGGAAACACCATATATTTT.

V gene TRBV7-9 combines with J gene TRBJ1-2, with 9 bases lining up with TRBD1. The germline gives CDR1 SEHNR, CDR2 FQNEAQ (reference sequence). Trimming at V came to 1 base and at J to 3 bases, leaving 6 bases not matched to a gene. The CDR3 has 16 residues. DNA for the CDR3: TGTGCCAGCAGCTTAGATTCCGACAGGGGGGACTATGGCTACACCTTC. Its translation: CASSLDSDRGDYGYTF.

The chain couples TRBV5-1 to TRBJ1-1, with D unclear. The CDR3 runs 13 residues. Germline assignment: CDR1 SGHRS and CDR2 YFSETQ. The V end lost 3 bases, the J end lost 4 bases, and 10 bases lay between the germline ends. The CDR3: CASSSSVGTEAFF. In DNA, the CDR3 is TGCGCCAGCAGCTCGAGTGTGGGCACTGAAGCTTTCTTT.

The rearrangement uses TRBV4-3 and TRBJ1-3; a possible D gene is TRBD1 (6 bases). The CDR3 consists of 16 residues. Germline CDR1 reads LGHNA; CDR2 reads YSLEER. Trimming cost V 2 bases and J 3 bases, with 14 bases left between them. CDR3 sequence: CASSQNTGSGGNTIYF. DNA of the CDR3: TGCGCCAGCAGCCAAAATACAGGGTCCGGTGGAAACACCATATATTTT.

V gene TRBV7-8 combines with J gene TRBJ2-5; 7 bases fit TRBD2. This CDR3 is built from 15 residues. V was clipped by 0 bases and J by 5 bases; unmatched bases: 6. Germline CDR1 is SGHVS and CDR2 is FQNEAQ. The CDR3 sequence: CASSLARAGAETQYF. The DNA for the CDR3 is TGTGCCAGCAGCTTAGCGAGGGCGGGAGCGGAGACCCAGTACTTC.

The rearrangement links TRBV7-8 to TRBJ2-3, with 9 bases aligning to TRBD2. V shed 8 bases, J shed 0 bases, and the junction held 15 bases outside the gene matches. Germline V CDR1 and CDR2: SGHVS, FQNEAQ. CDR3 length: 18 amino acids. CDR3 sequence: CASCFGLARLSSTDTQYF. CDR3 DNA: TGTGCCAGCTGTTTTGGACTAGCGAGATTATCTAGCACAGATACGCAGTATTTT.

The rearrangement joins TRBV7-2 to TRBJ2-1; possible D gene TRBD2, 5 bases. Germline lookup yields CDR1 SGHTA and CDR2 FQGNSA. V lost 6 bases, J lost 1 base, and 10 bases lay in between. The CDR3 spans 14 residues. The CDR3 here is CASRPSGSYNEQFF. The DNA of the CDR3 is TGTGCCAGCAGACCCTCGGGGTCCTACAATGAGCAGTTCTTC.

This chain uses TRBV18 with TRBJ2-6; D assignment may be TRBD1 or TRBD2 (5 bases each). The CDR3 consists of 15 residues. Germline V gene lookup returns CDR1 KGHSH and CDR2 LQKENI. Trimming removed 3 bases from V and 2 bases from J, with 8 bases in between. CDR3 nucleotides: TGTGCCAGCTCACCTTTGGGGGCTGGGGCCAACGTCCTGACTTTC. It codes for CASSPLGAGANVLTF.

The chain links TRBV7-8 to TRBJ2-5; the match to TRBD2 covers 12 bases. Looked up from germline, CDR1 is SGHVS and CDR2 is FQNEAQ. The CDR3 is 18 residues long. J gave up 2 bases and V 5 bases, and 12 bases lay outside the gene matches. In nucleotides, the CDR3 is TGTGCCAGCAGCCCTAGCGGGAGGGCCTGGGGCTCTCAAGAGACCCAGTACTTC. Translation gives CASSPSGRAWGSQETQYF.

CDR3 nucleotides: TGTGCCACCAGTGATTACACGCTTGGGGTCTATGGCTACACCTTC. Translating it yields CATSDYTLGVYGYTF. The V gene is TRBV24-1, the J gene TRBJ1-2; no clear D. This CDR3 comprises 15 residues. Trimming removed 2 bases at V and 4 bases at J, with 13 bases between. The germline V gene encodes CDR1 KGHDR and CDR2 SFDVKD.

This sequence joins TRBV9 and TRBJ2-7; the D is unclear. This CDR3 region has 11 residues. The V end lost 4 bases, the J end lost 6 bases, and 8 bases lay between the germline ends. In germline, CDR1 is SGDLS, CDR2 YYNGEE. The CDR3 sequence: CASSSSSEQYF. CDR3 nucleotide sequence: TGTGCCAGCAGCTCCTCGTCCGAGCAGTACTTC.